What follows are 32 T cell receptor beta chains derived from one specimen sequenced in a study of blood T cell repertoires in COVID-19. Data came from immunoSEQ multiplex PCR; TCRdb stores just in-frame clones and leaves some out. The data contain fewer than 200,000 clones, roughly 88% of them singletons. Source material: PBMCs or T cells enriched from blood (not recorded which). The receptor source for this set is a young woman who had recovered from COVID-19.

This rearrangement joins TRBV5-1 to TRBJ2-1; the match to TRBD2 covers 10 bases. The germline CDR1 and CDR2 sequences are SGHRS and YFSETQ. V shed 7 bases, J shed 8 bases, and the junction held 18 bases outside the gene matches. The CDR3 length is 17 residues. The CDR3 sequence: CASRPSSLAGEEHEQFF. CDR3 DNA sequence: TGCGCCAGCCGTCCTAGTAGCCTAGCGGGAGAGGAGCATGAGCAGTTCTTC.

The chain couples TRBV19 to TRBJ2-5; 13 bases match TRBD2. CDR1 LNHDA and CDR2 SQIVND come from the germline V gene (reference sequence). This CDR3 is built from 15 residues. With V trimmed by 6 bases and J by 3 bases, 4 bases remained unmatched. DNA of the CDR3: TGTGCCAGTAGAAGGACTAGCGGGGGAGAAGAGACCCAGTACTTC. It codes for CASRRTSGGEETQYF. The full variable domain, in which reference TRBV19 and TRBJ2-5 provide the parts outside the CDR3, is DGGITQSPKYLFRKEGQNVTLSCEQNLNHDAMYWYRQDPGQGLRLIYYSQIVNDFQKGDIAEGYSVSREKKESFPLTVTSAQKNPTAFYLCASRRTSGGEETQYFGPGTRLLVL.

This rearrangement joins TRBV6-5 to TRBJ1-1, with unresolved D. The germline V gene has CDR1 MNHEY and CDR2 SVGAGI. This CDR3 contains 14 residues. V lost 4 bases, J lost 3 bases, and 12 bases lay in between. The CDR3 nucleotides are TGTGCCAGCAGTTCCTATACTCGGGACACTGAAGCTTTCTTT. It encodes CASSSYTRDTEAFF.

The chain's CDR3 is CASSQTATNEKLFF. The DNA for the CDR3 is TGTGCCAGTAGTCAGACAGCAACTAATGAAAAACTGTTTTTT. The chain links TRBV19 to TRBJ1-4, with a tentative D call TRBD1 (5 bases). The CDR3 sequence is 14 residues long. V was shortened by 5 bases and J by 0 bases, with 7 bases between the two germline ends. Germline CDR1 is LNHDA and CDR2 is SQIVND (reference sequence).

The chain carries TRBV6-1 and TRBJ2-2, with TRBD2 identical over 7 bases. J was trimmed by 8 bases and V by 2 bases; bases with no gene match: 5. Per the germline V gene, CDR1 is MNHNS and CDR2 is SASEGT. This CDR3 is 14 amino acids long. For the CDR3, the DNA is TGTGCCAGCAGTGAACCGACTAGCCCAGGGGAGCTGTTTTTT. This gives the protein CASSEPTSPGELFF.

This chain joins TRBV6-5 and TRBJ1-4, with no clear D. The CDR3 length is 12 residues. V was pared by 5 bases and J by 11 bases, with 12 bases between. CDR1 and CDR2 (germline): MNHEY, SVGAGI. CDR3 sequence: CASSLSGGKLFF. The DNA for the CDR3 is TGTGCCAGCAGTCTATCGGGTGGGAAACTGTTTTTT.

This clone was recorded once. The chain is built from TRBV27 and TRBJ2-7; D perhaps matches TRBD2 (7 bases). Germline CDR1 and CDR2: MNHEY and SMNVEV (reference sequence). V was shortened by 2 bases and J by 3 bases, with 20 bases between the two germline ends. The CDR3 is 17 residues long. Written as DNA, the CDR3 is TGTGCCAGCAGTTTAAGTAGAGGGGGGGCAAGCGTCTACGAGCAGTACTTC. This codes for CASSLSRGGASVYEQYF.

The J gene is TRBJ1-2, the V gene TRBV27; maybe TRBD1 (6 bases). CDR1 and CDR2 (germline): MNHEY, SMNVEV (reference sequence). V lost 3 bases, J lost 4 bases, and 12 bases lay in between. The CDR3 covers 14 residues. DNA for the CDR3: TGTGCCAGCAGTTTTTCTGGACAGACCTATGGCTACACCTTC. It yields the protein CASSFSGQTYGYTF.

The V and J genes are TRBV5-6 and TRBJ2-5; D is possibly TRBD2 (5 bases). The CDR3 contains 14 residues. With 4 bases removed from V and 5 bases from J, the gap between germline ends came to 15 bases. Germline assignment: CDR1 SGHDT and CDR2 YYEEEE. CDR3 sequence reads: CASSQIATAETQYF. In DNA, the CDR3 is TGTGCCAGCAGCCAAATAGCGACCGCCGAGACCCAGTACTTC.

This clone was counted between two and nine times. This CDR3 reads CASKSDRLYTEAFF. The CDR3 DNA sequence: TGTGCCAGCAAGTCCGACAGACTCTACACTGAAGCTTTCTTT. The chain is built from TRBV7-9 and TRBJ1-1, with a possible D match to TRBD1 (5 bases). Trimming removed 7 bases from V and 3 bases from J, with 15 bases in between. The CDR3 loop spans 14 amino acids. The germline V gene has CDR1 SEHNR and CDR2 FQNEAQ (reference sequence).

The chain carries TRBV7-2 and TRBJ2-1; tentative D call: TRBD2 (6 bases). The germline V gene has CDR1 SGHTA and CDR2 FQGNSA. The CDR3 is 13 residues long. V lost 4 bases to trimming and J lost 7 bases, with 11 bases between them. The chain's CDR3 is CASSSPGLNEQFF. CDR3 sequence (DNA): TGTGCCAGCAGCTCACCGGGACTGAATGAGCAGTTCTTC.

This clone was detected once. V gene TRBV28 combines with J gene TRBJ1-4; 8 positions match TRBD1. The CDR3 extends over 15 amino acids. Germline CDR1 reads MDHEN; CDR2 reads SYDVKM. Losses at the gene ends were 5 bases for V and 0 bases for J; bases not matched to a gene: 2. CDR3 loop: CASSEQGATNEKLFF. CDR3 nucleotide sequence: TGTGCCAGCAGTGAACAGGGGGCAACTAATGAAAAACTGTTTTTT. The whole variable domain, remainder taken from reference TRBV28 and TRBJ1-4, is DVKVTQSSRYLVKRTGEKVFLECVQDMDHENMFWYRQDPGLGLRLIYFSYDVKMKEKGDIPEGYSVSREKKERFSLILESASTNQTSMYLCASSEQGATNEKLFFGSGTQLSVL.

The gene calls are TRBV28 and TRBJ1-5; 7 bases match TRBD1. Germline V gives CDR1 MDHEN, CDR2 SYDVKM. The trim removed 4 bases at V and 3 bases at J, leaving 12 bases unmatched. This CDR3 region has 17 residues. The CDR3 sequence: CASSSPFWTGVNQPQHF. CDR3 nucleotides: TGTGCCAGCAGTTCCCCGTTCTGGACAGGAGTCAATCAGCCCCAGCATTTT.

The CDR3 DNA follows: TGTGCCAGCAACCAAAGCGGTCGGGAGCAGTTCTTC. Translating gives CASNQSGREQFF. The chain carries TRBV28 and TRBJ2-1; D is perhaps TRBD2 (5 bases). Germline assignment: CDR1 MDHEN and CDR2 SYDVKM. CDR3 length: 12 amino acids. With 7 bases removed from V and 10 bases from J, the gap between germline ends came to 14 bases.

V gene TRBV6-5 combines with J gene TRBJ1-1; D is unclear. Germline CDR1 reads MNHEY; CDR2 reads SVGAGI. V lost 0 bases and J lost 5, with 10 bases in between. The CDR3 sequence is 14 residues long. CDR3 loop: CASSYSTGMTEAFF. In DNA form, the CDR3 reads TGTGCCAGCAGTTACTCAACCGGGATGACTGAAGCTTTCTTT.

CDR3 nucleotide sequence: TGTGCCTGGAGTGTCCAGAGCAATCAGCCCCAGCATTTT. This codes for CAWSVQSNQPQHF. The rearrangement uses TRBV30 and TRBJ1-5; D not certain. Per germline, CDR1 GTSNPN and CDR2 SVGIG (reference sequence). V lost 0 bases and J 1 base, leaving 4 bases between the germline ends. CDR3 length equals 13 residues.

J is TRBJ1-2 and V is TRBV30; the match to TRBD1 covers 9 bases. This CDR3 is built from 15 residues. Germline CDR1 GTSNPN, CDR2 SVGIG (reference sequence). V trimming: 2 bases; J trimming: 9 bases; junction bases outside the gene matches: 13. CDR3 protein: CAWSHLGQGRLSYTF. CDR3 DNA sequence: TGTGCCTGGAGTCACCTCGGACAGGGGCGGCTAAGCTACACCTTC.

V is TRBV7-9 and J is TRBJ2-7; 7 nucleotides match TRBD2. V was clipped by 10 bases and J by 9 bases; unmatched bases: 12. Germline loops: CDR1 SEHNR, CDR2 FQNEAQ (reference sequence). The CDR3 is 12 amino acids. CDR3 residues: CATWEGGEAQYF. The DNA of the CDR3 is TGTGCCACCTGGGAGGGCGGGGAGGCGCAGTACTTC.

The V gene is TRBV5-1, the J gene TRBJ2-7; 12 positions match TRBD2. V shed 4 bases and J 2 bases; nucleotides not matched to a gene: 13. Germline CDR1 SGHRS, CDR2 YFSETQ. This CDR3 is built from 18 residues. CDR3 nucleotide sequence: TGCGCCAGCAGCCCCACGGCCCTAACTAGCGGGGGGCCCTACGAGCAGTACTTC. Encoded protein: CASSPTALTSGGPYEQYF.

J is TRBJ2-1 and V is TRBV29-1; D gene uncertain. CDR3 length: 15 amino acids. From germline, CDR1 is SQVTM and CDR2 ANQGSEA. Trimming shortened V by 2 bases and J by 0 bases, and 11 bases separated the two germline ends. The CDR3, as DNA: TGCAGCGTTGAACCCCTAGTTTCCTCCTACAATGAGCAGTTCTTC. Protein sequence: CSVEPLVSSYNEQFF.

The chain has TRBV5-6 and TRBJ1-6; D is unclear. The length of the CDR3 is 12 residues. Germline CDR1 reads SGHDT; CDR2 reads YYEEEE. Between the trimmed V and J ends, which lost 9 bases and 7 bases, there was a span of 11 bases. The CDR3 DNA reads TGTGCCACCCGCCCGGGGAATTCACCCCTCCACTTT. Its protein product is CATRPGNSPLHF.

CDR3 bases: TGTGCCAGCAGATGGACTAGCGGGGGCCGAGATACGCAGTATTTT. Translated, it gives CASRWTSGGRDTQYF. The V and J genes are TRBV6-5 and TRBJ2-3; 13 positions match TRBD2. The germline V gene encodes CDR1 MNHEY and CDR2 SVGAGI. This CDR3 has 15 amino acids. The V gene end was trimmed by 6 bases and the J gene end by 5 bases; junction bases not matched to a gene: 5.

This rearrangement joins TRBV19 to TRBJ1-6; 9 bases are shared with TRBD1. V shed 9 bases, J shed 7 bases, and the junction held 7 bases outside the gene matches. Germline V gene sequence: CDR1 LNHDA, CDR2 SQIVND (reference sequence). The CDR3 is made up of 14 amino acids. CDR3 amino acids: CASNTGTGNSPLHF. The CDR3, as DNA: TGTGCCAGCAACACCGGGACAGGGAATTCACCCCTCCACTTT.

This clone showed up many times. V is TRBV6-5 and J is TRBJ1-2; D might be TRBD1 (6 bases). V lost 6 bases to trimming and J lost 4 bases, with 9 bases between them. CDR3 length equals 12 residues. CDR1 is MNHEY, CDR2 SVGAGI, per germline. The DNA of the CDR3 is TGTGCCAGCAGGCCGACAGGCTATGGCTACACCTTC. Translated: CASRPTGYGYTF.

This clone has only one observation. The genes are TRBV5-6 and TRBJ1-2, with 7 positions matching TRBD1. This CDR3 has 16 residues. J gave up 2 bases and V 6 bases, and 13 bases lay outside the gene matches. The germline V gene encodes CDR1 SGHDT and CDR2 YYEEEE. In nucleotides, the CDR3 is TGTGCCAGCACCCATTGGGGGGTACAGGGGAACTATGGCTACACCTTC. Its translation is CASTHWGVQGNYGYTF.

The CDR3 DNA reads TGTGCCAGCAGCTTAGTTGGAGGGGTATCCCTGAACACTGAAGCTTTCTTT. Protein: CASSLVGGVSLNTEAFF. This rearrangement joins TRBV7-2 to TRBJ1-1, with D maybe TRBD1 (5 bases). Germline-derived CDR1 and CDR2 are SGHTA and FQGNSA. V was cut by 1 base and J by 0 bases, with 15 bases left in between. The CDR3 length is 17 residues.

This clone occurred once. The J gene is TRBJ2-5, the V gene TRBV24-1, with 9 bases fitting TRBD2. CDR3 length: 17 amino acids. After removal of 4 bases from V and 4 bases from J, the junction contained 12 bases not matched to a gene. Germline CDR1 and CDR2: KGHDR and SFDVKD. CDR3 DNA: TGTGCCACCAGTGACGTAGGACTAGCGAGGAGTGGAGAGACCCAGTACTTC. It translates to CATSDVGLARSGETQYF.

The chain uses TRBV25-1 and TRBJ1-6, with TRBD1 identical over 8 bases. V lost 5 bases to trimming and J lost 8 bases; unmatched junction nucleotides: 5. The germline V gene encodes CDR1 MGHDK and CDR2 SYGVNS. This CDR3 is 14 amino acids long. CDR3 DNA: TGTGCCAGCAGTCCGTCAGGGGGCTATTCACCCCTCCACTTT. It yields the protein CASSPSGGYSPLHF.

The chain couples TRBV12-1 to TRBJ1-5; the table's D call, TRBD1, has no DNA check behind it. TRBV12-1 is flagged as a pseudogene. This CDR3 comprises 16 residues. The CDR3 DNA reads TGTGCCAGCAGCTCCGACAGGGGGAATTTAAATCAGCCCCAGCATTTT. Protein sequence: CASSSDRGNLNQPQHF.

The V and J genes are TRBV3-1 (or the pseudogene TRBV3-2) and TRBJ1-1; D remains unclear. The CDR3 sequence is 13 residues long. From germline, CDR1 is LGHDT and CDR2 YNNKEL (reference sequence). V was pared by 8 bases and J by 7 bases, with 17 bases between. The DNA for the CDR3 is TGTGCCAGCTCGACCACGGGTGGTATTGAAGCTTTCTTT. It encodes CASSTTGGIEAFF.

The chain employs TRBV19 and TRBJ2-2, with 13 nucleotides matching TRBD2. With 6 bases clipped from V and 7 bases from J, the junction kept 8 bases outside the gene matches. This CDR3 comprises 16 residues. Germline V gene data show CDR1 as LNHDA and CDR2 as SQIVND (reference sequence). The DNA for the CDR3 is TGTGCCAGTAGACCACTAGCGGGGGGGCCGATCGGGGAGCTGTTTTTT. Protein product: CASRPLAGGPIGELFF. Supplemented by reference TRBV19 and TRBJ2-2, the full variable domain reads DGGITQSPKYLFRKEGQNVTLSCEQNLNHDAMYWYRQDPGQGLRLIYYSQIVNDFQKGDIAEGYSVSREKKESFPLTVTSAQKNPTAFYLCASRPLAGGPIGELFFGEGSRLTVL.

The V call is TRBV18, the J call TRBJ2-5; 7 bases map to TRBD2. CDR1 KGHSH and CDR2 LQKENI come from the germline V gene. J was trimmed by 1 base and V by 3 bases; bases with no gene match: 2. There are 14 residues in the CDR3. Here the CDR3 DNA reads TGTGCCAGCTCACCGGGACTATCCCAAGAGACCCAGTACTTC. Its translation is CASSPGLSQETQYF.